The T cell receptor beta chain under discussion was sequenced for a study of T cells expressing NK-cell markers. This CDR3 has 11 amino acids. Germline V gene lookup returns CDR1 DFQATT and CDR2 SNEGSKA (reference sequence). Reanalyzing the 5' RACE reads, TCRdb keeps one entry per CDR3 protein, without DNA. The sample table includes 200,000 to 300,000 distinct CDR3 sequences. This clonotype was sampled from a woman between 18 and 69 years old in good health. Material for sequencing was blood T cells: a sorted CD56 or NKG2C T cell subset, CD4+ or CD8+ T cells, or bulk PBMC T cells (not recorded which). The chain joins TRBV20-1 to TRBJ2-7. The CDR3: CSVGRTYEQYF.